This TCR beta chain was found in a study of blood T cell repertoires in COVID-19. Trimming took 5 bases from V and 4 from J, leaving 14 bases between them. The germline V gene encodes CDR1 GTSNPN and CDR2 SVGIG (reference sequence). CDR3 length equals 13 residues. Profiled with immunoSEQ multiplex PCR; TCRdb holds only in-frame clones, not every one. The table shows more than 200,000 clones, with around 87% occurring only once. The rearrangement links TRBV30 to TRBJ1-1, with D maybe TRBD1 (5 bases). The source of this sequence is a woman aged 45 to 65 who had recovered from COVID-19. The sample comprised PBMCs or T cells enriched from blood (not recorded which). This CDR3 is CAWGQGKGTEAFF. The CDR3 bases are TGTGCCTGGGGCCAGGGAAAGGGCACTGAAGCTTTCTTT.